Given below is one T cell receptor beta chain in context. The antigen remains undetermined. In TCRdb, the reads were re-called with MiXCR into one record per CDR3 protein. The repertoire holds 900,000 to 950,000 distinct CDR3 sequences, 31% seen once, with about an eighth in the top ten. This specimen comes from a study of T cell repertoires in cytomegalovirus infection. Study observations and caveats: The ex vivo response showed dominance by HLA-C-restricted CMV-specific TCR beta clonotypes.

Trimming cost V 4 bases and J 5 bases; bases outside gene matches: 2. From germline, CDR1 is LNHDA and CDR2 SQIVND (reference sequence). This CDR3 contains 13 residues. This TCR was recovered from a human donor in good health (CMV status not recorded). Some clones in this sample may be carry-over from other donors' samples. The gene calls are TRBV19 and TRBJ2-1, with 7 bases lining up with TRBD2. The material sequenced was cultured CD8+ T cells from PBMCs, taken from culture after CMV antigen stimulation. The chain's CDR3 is CASSTTSDNEQFF. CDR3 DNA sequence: TGTGCCAGTAGTACTACTAGCGACAATGAGCAGTTCTTC.